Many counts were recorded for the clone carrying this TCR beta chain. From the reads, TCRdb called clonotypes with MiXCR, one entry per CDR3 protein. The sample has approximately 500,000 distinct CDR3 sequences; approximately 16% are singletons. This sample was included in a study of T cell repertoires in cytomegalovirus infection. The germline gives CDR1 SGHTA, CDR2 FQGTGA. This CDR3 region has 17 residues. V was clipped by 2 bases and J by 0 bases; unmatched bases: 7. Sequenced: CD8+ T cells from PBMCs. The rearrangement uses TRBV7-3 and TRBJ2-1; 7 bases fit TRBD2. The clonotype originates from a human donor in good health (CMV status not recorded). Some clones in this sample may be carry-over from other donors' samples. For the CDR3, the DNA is TGTGCCAGCAGCTTAGAAGCGGGGTTCACCTCCTACAATGAGCAGTTCTTC. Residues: CASSLEAGFTSYNEQFF.